The 10 T cell receptor beta chains listed next were all sequenced from one sample in a study of T-cell reconstitution after alpha-beta-depleted transplantation in children. A library of TCRbeta sequences, prepared with unique molecular identifiers, was generated. Each CDR3 protein is one row after TCRdb ran MiXCR on the PCR reads. The data show about 300,000 distinct CDR3 sequences, with roughly a tenth seen just once and just under 7.5% held by the top ten. The sequencing here drew on PBMCs, taken before TCRalphabeta/CD19-depleted stem cell transplant. Receptors were obtained from a boy in the first two years of life with acute myeloid leukemia, due to receive a stem cell transplant.

This clonotype was detected ten times or more. The V call is TRBV10-3, the J call TRBJ2-7; no clear D gene. This CDR3 is 13 amino acids long. Looked up from germline, CDR1 is ENHRY and CDR2 is SYGVKD. V was clipped by 7 bases and J by 0 bases, with 10 bases between them. The CDR3 DNA follows: TGTGCCATCATCCCGTATAGCTCCTACGAGCAGTACTTC. Its translation: CAIIPYSSYEQYF.

In its sample, this clonotype was seen many times. CDR3 coding DNA: TGTGCCAGCAGTTTCCAAACAGGGGGCTGGGGCTACACCTTC. Its translation: CASSFQTGGWGYTF. J is TRBJ1-2 and V is TRBV28; 9 nucleotides match TRBD1. From germline, CDR1 is MDHEN and CDR2 SYDVKM. The CDR3 is 14 residues long. The trim removed 3 bases at V and 8 bases at J, leaving 7 bases unmatched.

This clonotype was found many times. V is TRBV7-2 and J is TRBJ2-1; the D is unclear. Trimming removed 1 base from V and 3 bases from J, with 4 bases in between. The CDR3 is 13 amino acids. Per germline, CDR1 SGHTA and CDR2 FQGNSA. The CDR3 sequence is CASSLVRYNEQFF. The CDR3 nucleotides read TGTGCCAGCAGCTTAGTGCGCTACAATGAGCAGTTCTTC.

This clonotype was seen ten or more times. The V call is TRBV11-3, the J call TRBJ2-7; D uncertain. Germline CDR1 SGHNT, CDR2 YENEEA. The CDR3 loop spans 13 amino acids. V was shortened by 0 bases and J by 4 bases, with 7 bases between the two germline ends. This CDR3 is CASSLEQRYEQYF. CDR3 DNA sequence: TGTGCCAGCAGCTTAGAACAGAGATACGAGCAGTACTTC.

In this sample, this clonotype turned up a few times. The rearrangement uses TRBV15 and TRBJ2-4; 12 nucleotides agree with TRBD2. The V gene's germline CDR1 is LNHNV and CDR2 YYDKDF (reference sequence). The CDR3 is 19 residues long. With 4 bases clipped from V and 2 bases from J, the junction kept 12 bases outside the gene matches. CDR3 loop: CATSTPTGLAGKSKNIQYF. CDR3 coding DNA: TGTGCCACCAGCACACCGACAGGACTAGCGGGGAAATCCAAAAACATTCAGTACTTC.

In this sample, this clonotype turned up many times. V is TRBV28 and J is TRBJ2-3; 11 nucleotides match TRBD1. Trimming removed 5 bases from V and 10 bases from J; junction bases left unmatched: 17. This CDR3 is 17 amino acids long. The germline CDR1 and CDR2 sequences are MDHEN and SYDVKM. The CDR3 reads CASSKGTGTGGRLAQYF. CDR3 sequence (DNA): TGTGCCAGCAGTAAGGGGACCGGGACAGGGGGTCGACTGGCGCAGTATTTT. The full variable domain, completed using reference TRBV28 and TRBJ2-3, is DVKVTQSSRYLVKRTGEKVFLECVQDMDHENMFWYRQDPGLGLRLIYFSYDVKMKEKGDIPEGYSVSREKKERFSLILESASTNQTSMYLCASSKGTGTGGRLAQYFGPGTRLTVL.

This clonotype was detected ten times or more. The chain uses TRBV6-5 and TRBJ2-5; no firm D call. The CDR3 runs to 13 residues. Germline V gene data show CDR1 as MNHEY and CDR2 as SVGAGI. V lost 2 bases to trimming and J lost 4 bases, with 8 bases between them. CDR3 region: CASSYGTLETQYF. CDR3 nucleotide sequence: TGTGCCAGCAGTTACGGAACTCTAGAGACCCAGTACTTC.

This clonotype showed up many times. The rearrangement uses TRBV28 and TRBJ2-3; 9 nucleotides line up with TRBD1. Germline CDR1 MDHEN, CDR2 SYDVKM. The junction had 2 bases not matched to a gene; V was cut back by 2 bases and J by 8 bases. This CDR3 contains 13 residues. CDR3 amino acids: CASSLRDRATQYF. The CDR3 DNA is TGTGCCAGCAGTTTAAGGGACAGGGCTACGCAGTATTTT.

This clonotype has at least ten counts. The gene calls are TRBV2 and TRBJ2-7; 9 bases are a match to TRBD1. The V segment lost 2 bases and the J segment 2 bases; nucleotides outside the gene matches: 7. Germline CDR1 is SNHLY and CDR2 is FYNNEI. CDR3 length: 16 residues. This chain's CDR3 is CASSERDRVLAYEQYF. In DNA form, the CDR3 reads TGTGCCAGCAGTGAACGGGACAGGGTACTTGCCTACGAGCAGTACTTC.

This clonotype was counted ten times or more. V usage is TRBV29-1 and J usage is TRBJ2-1, with D maybe TRBD2 (6 bases). The V gene's germline CDR1 is SQVTM and CDR2 ANQGSEA. The CDR3 contains 14 residues. Trimming left V 3 bases short and J 5 bases short, with 14 bases between. In DNA form, the CDR3 reads TGCAGCGTTGAGGGAGGATCCACAAACAATGAGCAGTTCTTC. It codes for CSVEGGSTNNEQFF.